This T cell receptor (beta chain) originates from a study of CD8 T cells in ankylosing spondylitis. Points from the study as a whole: In reactive arthritis synovial fluid and blood, some motif variants had been reported before. According to the report, clones linked to the disease were significantly enriched in matched synovial fluid samples taken from ankylosing spondylitis patients. CD8+ disease-linked clones were present at relatively low frequencies in blood. Blood of patients with ankylosing spondylitis appeared to be characterized by a TCR beta motif of several highly homologous variants.

From germline, CDR1 is KGHDR and CDR2 SFDVKD. CDR3 length equals 14 residues. The germline V and J ends were trimmed by 4 bases and 5 bases, with 13 bases remaining between them. Comment on this clonotype: The antigen remains unidentified.

Generation of TCR beta libraries employed quantitative 5'-RACE incorporating molecular barcodes. One entry per CDR3 protein, called by TCRdb with MiXCR from the 5' RACE reads. The top ten hold about 6.8% of the sample, which has just under 550,000 distinct CDR3 sequences, 10% to 15% seen once. The chain employs TRBV24-1 and TRBJ2-5; tentatively, D is TRBD1 or TRBD2 (6 bases each). This TCR derives from a male donor with ankylosing spondylitis. Sequencing was performed on blood, either unsorted or a sorted T cell fraction (not recorded which). The CDR3 sequence: CATSDPVGGETQYF. The CDR3 DNA reads TGTGCCACCAGTGACCCAGTAGGGGGGGAGACCCAGTACTTC.